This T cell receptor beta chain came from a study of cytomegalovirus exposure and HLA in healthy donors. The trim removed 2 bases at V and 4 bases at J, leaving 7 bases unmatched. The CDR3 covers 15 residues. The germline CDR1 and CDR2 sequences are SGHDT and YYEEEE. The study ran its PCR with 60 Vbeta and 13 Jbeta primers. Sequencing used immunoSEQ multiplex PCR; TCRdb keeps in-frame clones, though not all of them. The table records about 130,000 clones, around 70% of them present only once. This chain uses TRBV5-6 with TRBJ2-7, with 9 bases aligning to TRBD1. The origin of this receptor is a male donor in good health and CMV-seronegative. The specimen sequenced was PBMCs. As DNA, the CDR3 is TGTGCCAGCAGCTTCGGGGGACAGGGACCTTACGAGCAGTACTTC. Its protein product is CASSFGGQGPYEQYF.